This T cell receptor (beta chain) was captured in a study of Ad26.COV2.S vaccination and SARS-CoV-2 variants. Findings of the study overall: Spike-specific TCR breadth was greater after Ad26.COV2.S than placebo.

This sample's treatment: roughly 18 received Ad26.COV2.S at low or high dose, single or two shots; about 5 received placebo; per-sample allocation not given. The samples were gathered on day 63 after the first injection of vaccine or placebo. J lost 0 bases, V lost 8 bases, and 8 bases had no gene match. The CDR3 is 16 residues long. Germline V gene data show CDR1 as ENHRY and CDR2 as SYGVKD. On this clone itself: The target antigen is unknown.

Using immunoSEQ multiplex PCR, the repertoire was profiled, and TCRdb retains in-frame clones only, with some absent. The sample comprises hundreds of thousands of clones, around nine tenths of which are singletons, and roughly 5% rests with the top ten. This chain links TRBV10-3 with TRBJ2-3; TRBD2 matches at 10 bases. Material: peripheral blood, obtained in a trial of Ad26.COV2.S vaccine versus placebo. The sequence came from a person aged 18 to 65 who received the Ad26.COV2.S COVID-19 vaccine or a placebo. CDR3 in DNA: TGTGCCATCGGACAGCGGGGGGGCCTTAGCACAGATACGCAGTATTTT. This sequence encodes CAIGQRGGLSTDTQYF.